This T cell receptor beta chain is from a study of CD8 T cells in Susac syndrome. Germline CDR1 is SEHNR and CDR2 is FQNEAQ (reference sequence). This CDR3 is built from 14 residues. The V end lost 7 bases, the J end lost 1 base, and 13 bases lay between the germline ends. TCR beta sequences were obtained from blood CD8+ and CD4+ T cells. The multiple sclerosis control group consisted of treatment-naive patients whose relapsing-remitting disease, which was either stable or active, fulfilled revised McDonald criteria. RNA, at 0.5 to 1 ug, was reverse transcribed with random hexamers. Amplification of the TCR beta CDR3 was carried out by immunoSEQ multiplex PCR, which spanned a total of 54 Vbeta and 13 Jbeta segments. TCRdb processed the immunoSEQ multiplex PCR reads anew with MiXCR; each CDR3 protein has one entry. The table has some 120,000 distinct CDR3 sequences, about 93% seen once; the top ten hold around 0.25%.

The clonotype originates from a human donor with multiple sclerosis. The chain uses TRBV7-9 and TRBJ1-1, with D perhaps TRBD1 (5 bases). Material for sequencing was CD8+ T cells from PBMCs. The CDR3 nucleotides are TGTGCCAGCATCCCCGGGGGGACGAACACTGAAGCTTTCTTT. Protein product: CASIPGGTNTEAFF.